This TCR beta chain is drawn from a study of beta chain features in type 1 diabetes. Trimming left V 4 bases short and J 5 bases short, with 18 bases between. This CDR3 has 16 residues. Germline V gives CDR1 SGDLS, CDR2 YYNGEE. Study observations and caveats: All four CD4+ subsets of Type 1 diabetes patients contained TCRB CDR3s that were moderately but significantly shorter. Type 1 diabetes patients had fewer VDJ junction insertions and more deletions. Shorter templates might be favored by PCR, and equally so in patients and in controls.

Each of the CD4+ naive, central memory, regulatory and stem cell-like memory populations was sorted via CD45RO/CCR7/CD25/CD127/CD95/CD27. This clone was found a few times. The target antigen is unknown. The entirety of the isolated RNA underwent reverse transcription, so expressed TCRB transcripts were sequenced. TCRdb's table, derived via immunoSEQ multiplex PCR, lists solely in-frame clones and lacks some. The sample records around 500,000 clones, roughly 10% being singletons. Sequencing used naive CD4+ T cells from blood. This receptor was taken from a woman between 18 and 29 years old in good health. This sequence joins TRBV9 and TRBJ2-2; perhaps TRBD2 as D (7 bases). CDR3 region: CASSPRSGGPTGELFF. The CDR3 DNA sequence: TGTGCCAGCAGCCCCCGCTCCGGGGGGCCTACCGGGGAGCTGTTTTTT.